This TCR beta chain was sequenced for a study of cytomegalovirus exposure and HLA in healthy donors (dated by TCRdb to about 2017). Study-wide context: An earlier analysis of approximately 640 of the donors reported 250 to 300 Gb of sequence data and approximately 110 million unique TCR beta sequences from approximately 180 million T cells. In a later analysis, previously published TCR beta repertoires from hundreds of donors were re-analyzed and high-resolution HLA genotyping was added so that TCR occurrence patterns could be studied. HLA typing included class I and class II loci at four-digit resolution. An early release covering roughly 600 HLA-typed donors comprised roughly 300 gigabases of sequencing data and roughly 85 million unique TCR sequences. Among around 400 genotyped donors of the cohort, an average of roughly 230,000 unique TCR beta nucleotide sequences was sequenced per donor, of which about 19% were non-productive. In an earlier analysis of roughly 600 of the donors, high-throughput TCR beta sequencing was used to judge whether each TCR beta V gene segment behaved as functional or pseudogenic. Roughly 5 DR-DQ haplotypes were handled as single units for association and clustering, since linkage in the cohort was strong. Along with the approximately 650-subject first cohort, a separate validation cohort of over a hundred different subjects was used. Typing coverage varied by locus: about 620-630 donors for A, B, C, DRB1 and DQB1; 500 to 550 for DQA1; about 590 for DPA1; 400 to 480 for DPB1. The study aimed to test whether cataloging public T cell receptors could reveal signatures of past pathogen exposure. The study combined high-throughput TCR immunosequencing, statistical association of individual TCRs with disease status, and machine learning to predict cytomegalovirus infection status. Of the roughly 390 genotyped donors, 75% to 85% were placed in the genetic ancestry cluster associated with self-reported Caucasian donors. Donor age, sex, ethnicity and CMV serostatus were collected together with the repertoire data. A later genetic analysis took genome-wide SNP genotypes for about three fifths of the roughly 670 donors and used that subset as a discovery cohort. The later analysis used no new phenotypic data to find candidate immune exposures, relying instead on TCR beta sequences and their occurrence across donors. The T cell repertoires of about 700 subjects were profiled by immunosequencing and related to cytomegalovirus serostatus. Every discovery cohort repertoire had been produced on one sequencing platform.

From the cysteine through the phenylalanine, the CDR3 covers 13 amino acids. Just CDR3 DNA is preserved here, 39 bases in frame from base 1. Taken from the germline V gene, the CDR1 and CDR2 loops are ENHRY and SYGVKD. Clipping removes 10 bases from V and 5 bases from J, with 7 as the unmatched junction base count. Findings and caveats that apply to the study as a whole: A further reported finding was that TCR beta sequences accurately predicted the HLA-A and HLA-B alleles for most subjects in the first cohort. A later analysis found that TCR association rates varied across HLA loci, with DRB1 alleles showing the most associated TCRs and HLA-C alleles the fewest. The authors suggested that the approach could potentially be generalized to other disease states and immunological phenotypes. The only immune exposure information available for the cohort was CMV serostatus. Strong co-occurrence of HLA alleles, especially DR and DQ, made assigning TCR associations to individual alleles difficult. Some IMGT-functional V segments, including TRBV6-2 and TRBV6-3, could not be told apart with the 87-base-pair reads, so those segments were excluded. Specific HLA alleles were associated with 15,000 to 20,000 TCR beta sequences at a false discovery rate of 0.05 in a later analysis. In both the original and validation cohorts, the classifier was reported to diagnose cytomegalovirus status with high specificity and sensitivity. Several of the top co-occurrence clusters appeared to be linked to parvovirus B19, influenza, CMV and Epstein-Barr virus, according to a later analysis. Correlated functional status among segregating V segments might be attributable to linkage disequilibrium, but an unknown experimental factor could not be ruled out. While some public TCRs were present in many individuals, most TCR sequences turned up only very rarely across donors. According to a later genetic analysis, donors in an Asian-associated ancestry cluster had fewer N-insertions in productive TCRs than the approximately 700-donor mean. Because HLA typing was unavailable for some donors at each locus, only the typed subset was used in association tests. Three of the identified cytomegalovirus-associated TCR beta chains were confirmed in vitro to be specific for cytomegalovirus antigens. In a later analysis, HLA-associated TCR beta chains showed more clonal expansion and lower generation probabilities than non-associated chains that were equally common. V-gene and J-gene trimming of TCR beta chains was associated with a missense DCLRE1C variant in a later genetic analysis, and the association was replicated in an independent cohort. Broadly in line with IMGT annotations, most TCR beta V segments showed up in productive rearrangements about 90% or about 30% of the time in an earlier analysis of around 550 of the donors. This cohort had only TCR beta chains sequenced, and the lack of alpha or paired-chain data limited which features could be detected. Approximately 18 rarely observed V segments, including chromosome 9 orphons, were excluded from the earlier analysis of about 500 of the donors because counts were too low. The study gave a list of more than 150 TCR beta chains associated with cytomegalovirus. A later analysis found that most CMV-associated TCR beta chains appeared HLA-restricted, with HLA associations seemingly driven largely by CMV exposure. A cluster of highly shared sequence variants was judged likely to represent a technical artifact of the sequencing pipeline. Roughly uniform sequencing depth across donors was assumed in presence/absence analyses, although this assumption may not hold.

Turning to this clone: Its antigen is currently not known. It has no much larger one-base neighbor in the sample; base qualities were not kept.

The cohort comprised 670 or so healthy bone marrow donors. At the time of sampling, every cohort member was nominally healthy, though immune exposures that went unrecorded were likely present. The donor was CMV seronegative and belonged to the group of 352 seronegative cohort members. A peripheral blood sample was collected from each donor, and TCR beta sequencing was performed on peripheral blood mononuclear cells. Genomic DNA was extracted from the blood cell samples with the Qiagen DNeasy Blood Extraction Kit. Library construction relied on the immunoSEQ multiplex PCR assay. For the multiplex PCR, a mixture combining 60 forward primers for TCR Vbeta segments and 13 reverse primers for TCR Jbeta segments was used. A multiplex PCR assay on genomic DNA amplified the CDR3 region of rearranged TCR beta genes. The Illumina HiSeq System was used to sequence the amplified TCR beta libraries as 87-base-pair reads. In the original analysis: A later analysis tallied 75 million to 95 million unique TCR beta chains across the 610 or so repertoires, and approximately 12 million of those chains were shared by two or more donors. A nearest-neighbor algorithm error-corrected the raw reads and collapsed the reads into unique sequences, merging closely related sequences to remove PCR and sequencing errors. V, D and J gene segments were assigned by aligning CDR3 sequences to IMGT reference sequences. Each retained sequence needed at least a six-nucleotide match to both a V gene segment and a J gene segment. Rearrangements were called productive when the CDR3 lacked stop codons and stayed in frame with V and J; all others were non-productive. CDR3 was defined according to IMGT convention as the region running from the second conserved V-encoded cysteine to the conserved J-encoded phenylalanine. The earlier analysis of some 580 of the donors excluded any sequence lacking an unambiguous match to a single V gene segment. An earlier analysis of several hundred of the donors called V segments functional above 56.7% productive rearrangements and segregating when the between-donor standard deviation exceeded 5%. To diagnose cytomegalovirus status from the catalog of TCR beta chain sequences, a statistical classification framework was built. V and J gene assignment, in a later analysis, came from comparing TCR nucleotide sequences with IMGT/GENE-DB human TR gene sequences. A later analysis assigned CDR3 sequences and most-parsimonious VDJ recombination scenarios with the TCRdist pipeline. In a later analysis, every TCR beta chain was defined by the combination of its CDR3 amino acid sequence and its V-gene family, and reads without a unique V-gene family were dropped. In a later analysis, nearly 600 highly shared, low-generation-probability nucleotide sequences were removed to address suspected cross-contamination and a sequencing artifact. In a later analysis, a clonal expansion index was calculated for each public chain from normalized within-repertoire ranks of inferred template counts. A later analysis computed generation probabilities with a VDJ recombination model fitted to out-of-frame rearrangements, and checked the results against IGoR. A later analysis scored TCR-TCR, TCR-HLA and TCR-CMV co-occurrence with hypergeometric tests, applying a repertoire-size bias correction to TCR pairs. To estimate false discovery rates, a later analysis permuted the HLA or CMV assignments 20 times. In a later analysis, co-occurring TCRs were grouped using DBSCAN, and TCRdist sequence similarity was added for clustering within HLA-allele-positive subsets. Co-occurrence clustering excluded repertoires with fewer than 30,000 or more than 120,000 public chains, plus five with anomalous nucleotide sharing. Not all clones reach the TCRdb copy of this immuneACCESS table, which keeps in-frame sequences only. Checked studies attribute under half of the gap to unresolved V genes and leave the rest unexplained. That table is the source of V, J and clone size, and D and trimming were worked out from the DNA. This sample is represented by about 160,000 clones; approximately 76% of them were singletons. The top ten clones comprise 1.2% to 1.5% of the sample.

This clonotype was obtained from a man aged 60 to 75 in good health and CMV-seronegative. The V gene is TRBV10-3 and the J gene is TRBJ2-1; TRBD2 fits 8 bases in the junction. The specimen sequenced was PBMCs. DNA sequence: TGTGCCACCCGGGGGGGCACCAACAATGAGCAGTTCTTC. It translates to CATRGGTNNEQFF.